These 30 T cell receptor beta chains were all obtained from the same sample, sequenced in a study of a mutant IDH1 vaccine in newly diagnosed glioma. Antigens for these TCRs are unknown. Only in-frame clones appear in the TCRdb table, and some are missing; sequencing was by immunoSEQ multiplex PCR. Of 50,000 to 75,000 clones in the sample, around 80% were seen once. As to time point: week 5, during vaccination. Topical imiquimod accompanied each vaccine dose, which consisted of 300 ug of mutant IDH1 20-mer peptide. The sample was PBMCs, taken from a glioma patient whose treatment included an IDH1 peptide vaccine. Receptors were obtained from a woman aged 45-65 years with glioma.

The chain recombines TRBV28 with TRBJ1-5, with D possibly TRBD1 on 5 matching bases. V lost 4 bases to trimming and J lost 0 bases, with 13 bases between them. Germline V lookup: CDR1 MDHEN, CDR2 SYDVKM. This CDR3 has 16 residues. DNA of the CDR3: TGTGCCAGCAGTTACGGGGCAGGCCATAGCAATCAGCCCCAGCATTTT. It is translated as CASSYGAGHSNQPQHF.

The V and J genes are TRBV6-5 and TRBJ1-5; no reliable D call. Germline lookup yields CDR1 MNHEY and CDR2 SVGAGI. The CDR3 sequence is 13 residues long. Trimming removed 0 bases at V and 6 bases at J, with 6 bases between. The CDR3 sequence is CASSYSIGQPQHF. The DNA for the CDR3 is TGTGCCAGCAGTTACTCGATAGGTCAGCCCCAGCATTTT.

The table lists this clone with a few counts. The chain recombines TRBV9 with TRBJ2-1; a possible D gene is TRBD2 (5 bases). Germline loops: CDR1 SGDLS, CDR2 YYNGEE. This CDR3 comprises 16 residues. V was trimmed by 0 bases and J by 1 base, leaving 11 bases between them. The DNA for the CDR3 is TGTGCCAGCAGCGTAGTAGGACTCTCGTCCTACAATGAGCAGTTCTTC. This gives the protein CASSVVGLSSYNEQFF. Based on the CDR3 plus reference TRBV9 and TRBJ2-1, the full variable domain is DSGVTQTPKHLITATGQRVTLRCSPRSGDLSVYWYQQSLDQGLQFLIQYYNGEERAKGNILERFSAQQFPDLHSELNLSSLELGDSALYFCASSVVGLSSYNEQFFGPGTRLTVL.

The chain links TRBV6-5 to TRBJ2-7, with D perhaps assigned TRBD1 or TRBD2 (5 bases each). Germline assignment: CDR1 MNHEY and CDR2 SVGAGI. V was pared by 2 bases and J by 2 bases, with 13 bases between. The CDR3 runs to 15 residues. In DNA, the CDR3 is TGTGCCAGCAGTTACGCCCAGGGACCCGCCTACGAGCAGTACTTC. Encoded protein: CASSYAQGPAYEQYF.

J is TRBJ1-5 and V is TRBV7-2, with D possibly being TRBD1 (6 bases). CDR1 is SGHTA and CDR2 is FQGNSA in the germline V gene. The CDR3 is 15 amino acids. Trimming pared 5 bases from V and 5 bases from J, leaving 16 bases between. CDR3: CASSPRGTRDQPQHF. The CDR3 bases are TGTGCCAGCAGCCCCAGAGGGACAAGAGATCAGCCCCAGCATTTT. The full variable domain, in which reference TRBV7-2 and TRBJ1-5 provide the parts outside the CDR3, is GAGVSQSPSNKVTEKGKDVELRCDPISGHTALYWYRQSLGQGLEFLIYFQGNSAPDKSGLPSDRFSAERTGGSVSTLTIQRTQQEDSAVYLCASSPRGTRDQPQHFGDGTRLSIL.

V usage is TRBV4-1 and J usage is TRBJ1-2; 8 bases align to TRBD1. Trimming took 3 bases from V and 5 from J; bases not matched to a gene: 8. Germline V gives CDR1 MGHRA, CDR2 YSYEKL. The CDR3 is 15 amino acids. The CDR3 here is CASSQTGTGYYGYTF. The CDR3 region has the DNA TGCGCCAGCAGCCAGACCGGGACAGGTTATTATGGCTACACCTTC.

This clone was detected only a few times. V and J are TRBV30 and TRBJ2-5, with D possibly TRBD1 on 5 matching bases. The CDR3 has 13 amino acids. Germline CDR1 GTSNPN, CDR2 SVGIG (reference sequence). V lost 3 bases, J lost 4 bases, and 12 bases lay in between. The CDR3 here is CAWSTGHGETQYF. The DNA for the CDR3 is TGTGCCTGGAGCACAGGCCACGGAGAGACCCAGTACTTC.

The chain employs TRBV20-1 and TRBJ1-1; D uncertain. Trimming took off 4 bases at V and 11 bases at J, with 5 bases between the two ends. The CDR3 covers 8 residues. Germline-derived CDR1 and CDR2 are DFQATT and SNEGSKA (reference sequence). Here the CDR3 DNA reads TGCAGTGCTACCGGGGCTTTCTTT. Protein: CSATGAFF.

This chain joins TRBV19 and TRBJ1-1; D call uncertain. Trimming left V 4 bases short and J 5 bases short, with 14 bases between. This CDR3 comprises 14 residues. Looked up from germline, CDR1 is LNHDA and CDR2 is SQIVND (reference sequence). The CDR3 protein is CASSRAALRTEAFF. The CDR3 DNA sequence: TGTGCCAGTAGTAGGGCAGCACTTCGGACTGAAGCTTTCTTT.

The rearrangement links TRBV6-1 to TRBJ1-5; maybe TRBD1 (6 bases). V lost 2 bases, J lost 2 bases, and 13 bases lay in between. The CDR3 is made up of 16 amino acids. The V gene's germline CDR1 is MNHNS and CDR2 SASEGT. CDR3 sequence (DNA): TGTGCCAGCAGTGAATGGGGCAGGGGAGGCAATCAGCCCCAGCATTTT. Amino acid sequence: CASSEWGRGGNQPQHF.

The chain uses TRBV6-1 and TRBJ2-1; TRBD1 agrees at 10 bases. This CDR3 contains 15 residues. V dropped 8 bases and J dropped 9; count of bases not matched to a gene: 13. The germline V gene encodes CDR1 MNHNS and CDR2 SASEGT. The CDR3, as DNA: TGTGCCAGCCGGGAACCGGGACAGGGGCGCGGTGAGCAGTTCTTC. This translates into CASREPGQGRGEQFF.

CDR3: CASSQSTGELFF. Here the CDR3 DNA reads TGCGCCAGCAGCCAATCCACCGGGGAGCTGTTTTTT. The chain couples TRBV4-1 to TRBJ2-2; D is unclear. The germline CDR1 and CDR2 sequences are MGHRA and YSYEKL. The CDR3 spans 12 residues. Trimming stripped 2 bases from V and 4 bases from J, with 2 bases between.

CDR3 protein: CASKMDRGTDTQYF. DNA of the CDR3: TGTGCCAGCAAGATGGACAGGGGCACAGATACGCAGTATTTT. The rearrangement uses TRBV2 and TRBJ2-3; TRBD1 matches 8 bases. Trimming took 7 bases from V and 1 from J; bases not matched to a gene: 4. CDR1 is SNHLY, CDR2 FYNNEI, per germline. The CDR3 spans 14 residues.

The chain recombines TRBV11-2 with TRBJ1-2; D ambiguous. The CDR3 extends over 15 amino acids. Deletions cut 1 base from V and 5 bases from J, with 14 bases between. Germline V gene sequence: CDR1 SGHAT, CDR2 FQNNGV. The DNA of the CDR3 is TGTGCCAGCAGCTTAGGCGATGAGGGCGTATATGGCTACACCTTC. Encoded protein: CASSLGDEGVYGYTF.

This chain joins TRBV2 and TRBJ2-5; D ambiguous. The CDR3 runs 12 residues. Germline V gene sequence: CDR1 SNHLY, CDR2 FYNNEI. Trimming removed 4 bases at V and 5 bases at J, with 8 bases between. The CDR3 DNA reads TGTGCCAGCAGTGTCGGGTGGGAGACCCAGTACTTC. This translates into CASSVGWETQYF.

This clone was picked up a small number of times. Additional DNA sequences in this sample encode the identical CDR3. This chain joins TRBV19 and TRBJ1-5; D might be TRBD1 (6 bases). CDR1 and CDR2 (germline): LNHDA, SQIVND (reference sequence). This CDR3 is built from 14 residues. V was pared by 5 bases and J by 0 bases, with 8 bases between. The CDR3 reads CASSGQNSNQPQHF. The DNA of the CDR3 is TGTGCCAGTAGTGGACAGAATAGCAATCAGCCCCAGCATTTT.

The chain recombines TRBV25-1 with TRBJ1-2; 8 nucleotides match TRBD1. The CDR3 is made up of 16 amino acids. Germline CDR1 and CDR2: MGHDK and SYGVNS. Germline trimming cut 2 bases from V and 2 bases from J; bases unmatched to any gene: 7. The CDR3 is CASSETPQGANYGYTF. The CDR3 region has the DNA TGTGCCAGCAGTGAAACCCCCCAGGGGGCGAACTATGGCTACACCTTC.

V and J are TRBV6-1 and TRBJ1-5; D may be TRBD1 (5 bases). V lost 6 bases to trimming and J lost 4 bases, with 10 bases between them. This CDR3 contains 13 residues. Germline V CDR1 and CDR2: MNHNS, SASEGT. CDR3 bases: TGTGCCAGCAGCCTACAGGATAATCAGCCCCAGCATTTT. This translates into CASSLQDNQPQHF.

J is TRBJ2-3 and V is TRBV10-3; D assignment may be TRBD1 or TRBD2 (5 bases each). Per germline, CDR1 ENHRY and CDR2 SYGVKD. The CDR3 loop spans 17 amino acids. The V gene lost 4 bases and the J gene lost 4 bases, with 21 bases spanning the gap. CDR3: CAISAARDGAVADTQYF. CDR3 DNA: TGTGCCATCAGTGCCGCCCGGGACGGGGCGGTTGCAGATACGCAGTATTTT.

This chain uses TRBV2 with TRBJ2-2; 10 bases match TRBD2. The CDR3 is made up of 15 amino acids. V was pared by 11 bases and J by 4 bases, with 10 bases of the junction left unmatched. In germline, CDR1 is SNHLY, CDR2 FYNNEI. The CDR3 protein is CASSFSGGTTGELFF. The CDR3 nucleotides read TGTGCCTCATCCTTTAGCGGGGGGACCACCGGGGAGCTGTTTTTT.

The V call is TRBV25-1, the J call TRBJ1-1; D is ambiguous. Trimming removed 3 bases from V and 5 bases from J, with 10 bases in between. This CDR3 is 13 amino acids long. CDR1 is MGHDK, CDR2 SYGVNS, per germline. CDR3 DNA: TGTGCCAGCAGTGATCACCGTGGGACTGAAGCTTTCTTT. It codes for CASSDHRGTEAFF.

This clone was picked up a small number of times. The CDR3 sequence is CASSLDRVDTEAFF. The CDR3, as DNA: TGTGCCAGCAGCTTGGACAGGGTGGACACTGAAGCTTTCTTT. This sequence joins TRBV7-2 and TRBJ1-1; TRBD1 agrees at 8 bases. This CDR3 has 14 amino acids. V lost 3 bases and J lost 3; bases outside the gene matches: 3. Germline CDR1 and CDR2: SGHTA and FQGNSA.

This sequence joins TRBV7-6 and TRBJ2-2; 12 bases agree with TRBD2. V dropped 5 bases and J dropped 6; count of bases not matched to a gene: 13. The germline CDR1 and CDR2 sequences are SGHVS and FNYEAQ. The CDR3 runs to 18 residues. The CDR3 region is CASSPGLAGTIGPGELFF. The CDR3 DNA reads TGTGCCAGCAGCCCAGGACTAGCGGGGACTATCGGGCCCGGGGAGCTGTTTTTT.

V gene TRBV6-6 combines with J gene TRBJ1-5; 8 bases match TRBD1. Germline V gene lookup returns CDR1 MNHNY and CDR2 SVGAGI (reference sequence). V was clipped by 4 bases and J by 4 bases; unmatched bases: 3. The length of the CDR3 is 14 residues. CDR3 amino acids: CASSLGTGNQPQHF. In DNA form, the CDR3 reads TGTGCCAGCAGTTTGGGGACAGGTAATCAGCCCCAGCATTTT.

This rearrangement joins TRBV5-1 to TRBJ1-2; D gene ambiguous. The CDR3 has 15 residues. V gave up 0 bases and J gave up 3 bases, with 12 bases separating them. From germline, CDR1 is SGHRS and CDR2 YFSETQ. The CDR3 bases are TGCGCCAGCAGCTTGGATCCGGTCCTCGACTATGGCTACACCTTC. It codes for CASSLDPVLDYGYTF.

The V call is TRBV28, the J call TRBJ2-7; D is possibly TRBD1 (6 bases). This CDR3 is 12 amino acids long. Trimming stripped 7 bases from V and 4 bases from J, with 11 bases between. Germline lookup yields CDR1 MDHEN and CDR2 SYDVKM. The CDR3 loop reads CASKAGVYEQYF. The CDR3 DNA follows: TGTGCCAGCAAAGCAGGGGTTTACGAGCAGTACTTC.

CDR3 bases: TGCGCCAGCAGCTTGGCCCTACGGGGGGGTTACAATGAGCAGTTCTTC. As protein: CASSLALRGGYNEQFF. This sequence joins TRBV5-1 and TRBJ2-1; 8 nucleotides line up with TRBD2. This CDR3 is built from 16 residues. Looked up from germline, CDR1 is SGHRS and CDR2 is YFSETQ. V trimming: 0 bases; J trimming: 4 bases; junction bases outside the gene matches: 6.

The chain employs TRBV30 and TRBJ2-1, with D possibly TRBD2 on 5 matching bases. CDR3 length: 11 residues. V was trimmed by 2 bases and J by 10 bases, leaving 9 bases between them. CDR1 is GTSNPN and CDR2 is SVGIG in the germline V gene (reference sequence). CDR3 bases: TGTGCCTGGAGTCGGGGAAGCGAGCAGTTCTTC. Its translation: CAWSRGSEQFF.

The chain recombines TRBV4-1 with TRBJ2-1; TRBD2 aligns across 15 bases. CDR3 size: 17 residues. V trimming: 4 bases; J trimming: 7 bases; junction bases outside the gene matches: 8. From germline, CDR1 is MGHRA and CDR2 YSYEKL. The CDR3, as DNA: TGCGCCAGCAGCCGGGACGCTGGACTAGCGGGGGGGAATGAGCAGTTCTTC. It encodes CASSRDAGLAGGNEQFF.

The chain recombines TRBV6-5 with TRBJ1-1; D is undetermined. V lost 5 bases, J lost 3 bases, and 10 bases lay in between. From germline, CDR1 is MNHEY and CDR2 SVGAGI. The CDR3 is 13 residues long. CDR3 DNA sequence: TGTGCCAGCAGTAAGATTAAGGACACTGAAGCTTTCTTT. Translated, it gives CASSKIKDTEAFF.